What follows describes a single TCR beta chain. In the authors' methods: Amplification of reference gene primers provided the estimated nucleated cell counts. Produced via immunoSEQ multiplex PCR; TCRdb's table is partial and in-frame only. V and J calls plus clone size are reproduced from that table; the DNA served to infer D and trimming. The sample has about 160,000 clones, 82% seen once. The CDR3 extends over 14 amino acids. After removal of 6 bases from V and 4 bases from J, the junction contained 3 bases not matched to a gene. CDR1 and CDR2 from the germline V gene are MNHEY and SVGAGI. The sample comes from a study of blood T cell repertoires in COVID-19. Looking at the study overall: In each case, the material was cDNA or gDNA derived from T cells, B-cell-depleted T cells, or PBMCs.

The sequence derives from a woman between 35 and 50 years old with COVID-19, enrolled during active disease. The chain joins TRBV6-5 to TRBJ1-3, with 10 bases matching TRBD1. The sequencing input was peripheral blood. The CDR3 DNA reads TGTGCCAGCAGAGGACAGGGGGAGGGAAACACCATATATTTT. It encodes CASRGQGEGNTIYF.